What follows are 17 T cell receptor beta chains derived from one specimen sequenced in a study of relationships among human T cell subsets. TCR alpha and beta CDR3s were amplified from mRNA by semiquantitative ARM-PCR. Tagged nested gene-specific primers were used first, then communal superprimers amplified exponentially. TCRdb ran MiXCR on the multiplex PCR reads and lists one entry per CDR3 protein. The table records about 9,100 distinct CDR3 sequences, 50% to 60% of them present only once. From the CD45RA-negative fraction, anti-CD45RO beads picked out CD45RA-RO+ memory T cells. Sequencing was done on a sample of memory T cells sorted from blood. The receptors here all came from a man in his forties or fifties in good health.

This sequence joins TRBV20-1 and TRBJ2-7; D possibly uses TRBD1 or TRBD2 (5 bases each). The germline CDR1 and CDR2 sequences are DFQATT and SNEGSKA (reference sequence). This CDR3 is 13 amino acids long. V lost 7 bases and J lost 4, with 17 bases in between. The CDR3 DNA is TGCAGTGTGCCGGGACCGAATACGTACGAGCAGTACTTC. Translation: CSVPGPNTYEQYF.

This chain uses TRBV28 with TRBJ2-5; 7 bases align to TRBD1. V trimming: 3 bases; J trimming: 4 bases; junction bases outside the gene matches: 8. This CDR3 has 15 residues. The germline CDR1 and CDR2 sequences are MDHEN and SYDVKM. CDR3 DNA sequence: TGTGCCAGCAGTTTGACAGGGAATGGTGGAGAGACCCAGTACTTC. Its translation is CASSLTGNGGETQYF.

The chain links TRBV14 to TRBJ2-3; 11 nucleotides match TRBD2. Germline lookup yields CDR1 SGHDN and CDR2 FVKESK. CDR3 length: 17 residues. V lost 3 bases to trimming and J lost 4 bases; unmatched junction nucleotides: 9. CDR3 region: CASSHRTTSGGADTQYF. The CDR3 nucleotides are TGTGCCAGCAGCCACCGCACAACTAGCGGGGGAGCAGATACGCAGTATTTT.

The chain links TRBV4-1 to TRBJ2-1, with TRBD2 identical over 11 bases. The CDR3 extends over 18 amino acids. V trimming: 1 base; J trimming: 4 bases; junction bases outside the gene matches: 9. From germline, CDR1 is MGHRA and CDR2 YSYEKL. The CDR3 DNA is TGCGCCAGCAGCCAAGCCGACTTTCTAGCGGGGGGTTACAATGAGCAGTTCTTC. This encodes CASSQADFLAGGYNEQFF.

The DNA of the CDR3 is TGCAGTGCTAGAAGGGACGGGAACTATGGCTACACCTTC. This gives the protein CSARRDGNYGYTF. V is TRBV20-1 and J is TRBJ1-2; D is perhaps TRBD1 (5 bases). The CDR3 runs 13 residues. V was clipped by 2 bases and J by 2 bases, with 9 bases between them. Germline assignment: CDR1 DFQATT and CDR2 SNEGSKA (reference sequence).

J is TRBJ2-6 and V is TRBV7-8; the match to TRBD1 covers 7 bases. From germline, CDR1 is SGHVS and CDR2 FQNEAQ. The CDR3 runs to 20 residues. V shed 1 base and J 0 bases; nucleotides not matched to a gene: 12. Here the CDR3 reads CASSLGRPGQSLSGANVLTF. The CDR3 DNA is TGTGCCAGCAGCTTAGGTCGCCCGGGACAGTCCCTCTCTGGGGCCAACGTCCTGACTTTC. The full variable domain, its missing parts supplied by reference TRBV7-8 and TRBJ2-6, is GAGVSQSPRYKVAKRGQDVALRCDPISGHVSLFWYQQALGQGPEFLTYFQNEAQLDKSGLPSDRFFAERPEGSVSTLKIQRTQQEDSAVYLCASSLGRPGQSLSGANVLTFGAGSRLTVL.

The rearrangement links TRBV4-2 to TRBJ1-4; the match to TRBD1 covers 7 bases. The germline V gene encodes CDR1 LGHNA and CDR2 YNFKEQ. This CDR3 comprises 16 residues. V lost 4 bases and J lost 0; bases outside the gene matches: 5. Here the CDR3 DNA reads TGTGCCAGCAGCCCAGGACAGGCCTCAACTAATGAAAAACTGTTTTTT. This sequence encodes CASSPGQASTNEKLFF.

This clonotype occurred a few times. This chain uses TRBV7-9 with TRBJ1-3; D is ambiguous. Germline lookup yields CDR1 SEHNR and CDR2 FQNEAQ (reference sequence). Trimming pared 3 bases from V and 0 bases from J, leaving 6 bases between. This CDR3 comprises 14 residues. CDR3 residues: CASSFGGSGNTIYF. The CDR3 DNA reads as TGTGCCAGCAGCTTCGGCGGCTCTGGAAACACCATATATTTT.

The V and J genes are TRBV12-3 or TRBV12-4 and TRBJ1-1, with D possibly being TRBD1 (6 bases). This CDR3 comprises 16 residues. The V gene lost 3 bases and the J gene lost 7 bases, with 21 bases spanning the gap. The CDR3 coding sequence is TGTGCCAGCAGTTTCATTAAGGGGGGCGTTGTATTTGAAGCTTTCTTT. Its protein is CASSFIKGGVVFEAFF.

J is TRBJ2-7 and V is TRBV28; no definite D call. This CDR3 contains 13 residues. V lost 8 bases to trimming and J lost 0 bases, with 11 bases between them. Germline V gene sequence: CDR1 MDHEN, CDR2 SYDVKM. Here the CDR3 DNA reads TGTGCCAGCTCTGGCCAGAACTCCTACGAGCAGTACTTC. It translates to CASSGQNSYEQYF. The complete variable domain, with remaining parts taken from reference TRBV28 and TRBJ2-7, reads DVKVTQSSRYLVKRTGEKVFLECVQDMDHENMFWYRQDPGLGLRLIYFSYDVKMKEKGDIPEGYSVSREKKERFSLILESASTNQTSMYLCASSGQNSYEQYFGPGTRLTVT.

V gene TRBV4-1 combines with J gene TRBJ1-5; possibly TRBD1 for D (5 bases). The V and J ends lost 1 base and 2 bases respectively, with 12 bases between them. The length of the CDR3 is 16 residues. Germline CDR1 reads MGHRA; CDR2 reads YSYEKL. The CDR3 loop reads CASSQGDGTGNQPQHF. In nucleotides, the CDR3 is TGCGCCAGCAGCCAAGGGGACGGGACCGGCAATCAGCCCCAGCATTTT.

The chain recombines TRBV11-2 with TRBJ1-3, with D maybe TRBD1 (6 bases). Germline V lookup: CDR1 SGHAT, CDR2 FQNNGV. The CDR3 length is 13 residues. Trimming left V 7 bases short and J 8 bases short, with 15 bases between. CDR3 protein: CASKRQDGDTIYF. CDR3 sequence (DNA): TGTGCCAGCAAAAGACAGGACGGCGACACCATATATTTT. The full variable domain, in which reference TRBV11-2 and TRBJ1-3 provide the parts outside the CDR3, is EAGVAQSPRYKIIEKRQSVAFWCNPISGHATLYWYQQILGQGPKLLIQFQNNGVVDDSQLPKDRFSAERLKGVDSTLKIQPAKLEDSAVYLCASKRQDGDTIYFGEGSWLTVV.

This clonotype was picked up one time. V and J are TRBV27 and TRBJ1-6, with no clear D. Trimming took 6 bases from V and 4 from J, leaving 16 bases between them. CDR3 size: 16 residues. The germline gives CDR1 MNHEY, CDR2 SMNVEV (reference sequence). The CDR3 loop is CASSAFQGGYNSPLHF. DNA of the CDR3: TGTGCCAGCAGCGCCTTTCAAGGAGGTTATAATTCACCCCTCCACTTT.

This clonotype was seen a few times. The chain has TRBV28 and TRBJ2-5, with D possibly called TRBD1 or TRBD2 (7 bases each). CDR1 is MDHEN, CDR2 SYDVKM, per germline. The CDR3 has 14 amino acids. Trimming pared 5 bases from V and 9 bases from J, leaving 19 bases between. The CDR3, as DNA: TGTGCCAGCAGTGCAGGGGGGGGATGGAGTGCCCAGTACTTC. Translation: CASSAGGGWSAQYF.

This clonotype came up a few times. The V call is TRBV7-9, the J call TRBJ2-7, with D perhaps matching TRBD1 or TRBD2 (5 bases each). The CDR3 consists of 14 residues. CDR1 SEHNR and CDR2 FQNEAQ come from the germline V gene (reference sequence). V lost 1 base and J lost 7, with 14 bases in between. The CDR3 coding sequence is TGTGCCAGCAGCTTAGACGGGGCCTCGAGAGAGCAGTACTTC. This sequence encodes CASSLDGASREQYF.

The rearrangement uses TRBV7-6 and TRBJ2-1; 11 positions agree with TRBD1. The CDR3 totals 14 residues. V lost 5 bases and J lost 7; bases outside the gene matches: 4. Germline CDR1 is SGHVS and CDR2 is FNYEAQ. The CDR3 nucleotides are TGTGCCAGCAGCGGGACAGGGGGTGCGAATGAGCAGTTCTTC. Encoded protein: CASSGTGGANEQFF.

In DNA, the CDR3 is TGCGCCAGCAGCCAAGAGGGAGAGACCTACGAGCAGTACTTC. Its protein product is CASSQEGETYEQYF. The gene calls are TRBV4-1 and TRBJ2-7; D is possibly TRBD2 (5 bases). The germline V gene has CDR1 MGHRA and CDR2 YSYEKL. CDR3 length: 14 residues. The V gene lost 0 bases and the J gene lost 2 bases, with 8 bases spanning the gap.